The 20 T cell receptor beta chains presented below share a single source sample, sequenced in a study of response to subunit inactivated influenza vaccine. TCRdb re-analysed the RT-PCR reads in MiXCR, keeping a single row per CDR3 protein. The sample includes about 480,000 distinct CDR3 sequences, 10% to 15% seen only once; the top ten take around 13%. The specimen was PBMCs from blood, collected more than 35 days after vaccination. The receptors derive from a man aged 50 or older who received an inactivated influenza vaccine.

The sample holds a few counts of this clonotype. The chain has TRBV18 and TRBJ2-3, with D uncertain. Germline loops: CDR1 KGHSH, CDR2 LQKENI. V was clipped by 6 bases and J by 2 bases, with 12 bases between them. This CDR3 region has 14 residues. The DNA of the CDR3 is TGTGCCAGCTCGGCAGCAATATCCACAGATACGCAGTATTTT. The encoded protein is CASSAAISTDTQYF.

This clonotype showed up many times. This chain connects TRBV19 to TRBJ2-1; D gene ambiguous. The CDR3 loop spans 15 amino acids. Germline CDR1 is LNHDA and CDR2 is SQIVND (reference sequence). The V gene lost 7 bases and the J gene lost 3 bases, with 16 bases spanning the gap. The CDR3 DNA reads as TGTGCCAGTACTGGGAATTCCGGGCGCTACAATGAGCAGTTCTTC. Translated, it gives CASTGNSGRYNEQFF.

This clonotype was found a few times. This chain links TRBV10-3 with TRBJ1-2; D remains ambiguous. From germline, CDR1 is ENHRY and CDR2 SYGVKD. Trimming took off 4 bases at V and 8 bases at J, with 11 bases between the two ends. The length of the CDR3 is 12 residues. This CDR3 is CAISAGQLGYTF. Here the CDR3 DNA reads TGTGCCATCAGTGCCGGCCAATTAGGCTACACCTTC.

This clonotype was recorded a few times. The rearrangement joins TRBV20-1 to TRBJ2-7, with TRBD1 identical over 8 bases. The CDR3 extends over 14 amino acids. After removal of 6 bases from V and 7 bases from J, the junction contained 14 bases not matched to a gene. Germline V gene lookup returns CDR1 DFQATT and CDR2 SNEGSKA (reference sequence). CDR3 sequence (DNA): TGCAGTGCCAAGGTGACAGGGGCCAGACAAGAGCAGTACTTC. It is translated as CSAKVTGARQEQYF.

This clonotype showed up just a few times. This chain connects TRBV10-2 to TRBJ1-1, with TRBD1 matching 7 bases. This CDR3 is built from 15 residues. J was trimmed by 5 bases and V by 3 bases; bases with no gene match: 9. Germline CDR1 WSHSY, CDR2 SAAADI. The CDR3 here is CASSDLRGSGTEAFF. Here the CDR3 DNA reads TGCGCCAGCAGTGATCTCAGGGGGTCAGGGACTGAAGCTTTCTTT.

J is TRBJ2-7 and V is TRBV28; 9 bases fit TRBD2. V dropped 2 bases and J dropped 5; count of bases not matched to a gene: 7. The CDR3 has 15 amino acids. CDR1 is MDHEN and CDR2 is SYDVKM in the germline V gene. The CDR3 reads CASSLGLAGIHEQYF. DNA of the CDR3: TGTGCCAGCAGTTTAGGTCTAGCGGGAATCCACGAGCAGTACTTC.

The chain couples TRBV20-1 to TRBJ2-3; D unresolved. This CDR3 contains 12 residues. V was shortened by 8 bases and J by 0 bases, with 9 bases between the two germline ends. Per germline, CDR1 DFQATT and CDR2 SNEGSKA (reference sequence). Written as DNA, the CDR3 is TGCAGTCAGGCGACTAGCACAGATACGCAGTATTTT. It specifies CSQATSTDTQYF.

This sequence joins TRBV3-1 and TRBJ1-2; D is perhaps TRBD1 (5 bases). This CDR3 has 15 residues. Trimming stripped 0 bases from V and 7 bases from J, with 15 bases between. In germline, CDR1 is LGHDT, CDR2 YNNKEL (reference sequence). The CDR3 DNA reads TGTGCCAGCAGCCAAGATCATGGGGGTTTGGGTGGCTACACCTTC. Translating it yields CASSQDHGGLGGYTF.

V gene TRBV7-9 combines with J gene TRBJ1-4, with TRBD1 as a possible D gene (6 bases). V gave up 4 bases and J gave up 7 bases, with 16 bases separating them. CDR1 is SEHNR, CDR2 FQNEAQ, per germline (reference sequence). This CDR3 is 15 amino acids long. This CDR3 is CASSSGGGAGEKLFF. DNA for the CDR3: TGTGCCAGCAGCTCCGGCGGGGGCGCGGGTGAAAAACTGTTTTTT.

There are many counts of this clonotype. One end of the junction varies from germline; a read error may be responsible. The chain carries TRBV5-1 and TRBJ2-1, with 8 positions matching TRBD2. CDR3 length: 16 residues. The germline CDR1 and CDR2 sequences are SGHRS and YFSETQ. The CDR3 reads CASSLGGGGSYNEQFF. The CDR3 DNA follows: TGTGCCAGCAGCTTAGGTGGCGGGGGGTCCTACAATGAGCAGTTCTTC.

This clonotype has a handful of counts. This sequence joins TRBV7-9 and TRBJ1-2, with D perhaps matching TRBD1 (6 bases). The CDR3 sequence is 13 residues long. CDR1 is SEHNR and CDR2 is FQNEAQ in the germline V gene (reference sequence). V was pared by 4 bases and J by 6 bases, with 12 bases between. The CDR3 DNA reads TGTGCCAGCAGCTACGGGGGCGACCATGGCTACACCTTC. Protein: CASSYGGDHGYTF.

There are many counts of this clonotype. The chain recombines TRBV20-1 with TRBJ2-3, with 10 bases fitting TRBD2. Germline CDR1 reads DFQATT; CDR2 reads SNEGSKA (reference sequence). The J segment lost 6 bases and the V segment lost 6 bases, leaving 15 bases of the junction unmatched. The CDR3 loop spans 16 amino acids. The chain's CDR3 is CSAWGKLAGKTDTQYF. The CDR3 nucleotides are TGCAGTGCATGGGGAAAACTAGCGGGGAAGACGGATACGCAGTATTTT.

This clonotype was seen ten or more times. The gene calls are TRBV20-1 and TRBJ2-2; D unclear. The CDR3 has 12 residues. Trimming pared 4 bases from V and 4 bases from J, leaving 7 bases between. Germline V gene lookup returns CDR1 DFQATT and CDR2 SNEGSKA (reference sequence). The CDR3 spells CSAIHSTGELFF. DNA of the CDR3: TGCAGTGCTATCCACAGCACCGGGGAGCTGTTTTTT.

The sample holds many counts of this clonotype. V gene TRBV12-3 or TRBV12-4 combines with J gene TRBJ1-2; no clear D. With 3 bases removed from V and 8 bases from J, the gap between germline ends came to 16 bases. The CDR3 is made up of 14 amino acids. DNA for the CDR3: TGTGCCAGCAGTTTGCGGAAACTCCCCAACGGCTACACCTTC. Its protein product is CASSLRKLPNGYTF.

The rearrangement joins TRBV7-8 to TRBJ2-5; 9 bases are a match to TRBD2. Germline CDR1 SGHVS, CDR2 FQNEAQ. Trimming cost V 5 bases and J 1 base; bases outside gene matches: 11. This CDR3 spans 17 amino acids. CDR3 DNA: TGTGCCAGCAGCCAGGCGGTAGCGGGGGCCGTCCAAGAGACCCAGTACTTC. This codes for CASSQAVAGAVQETQYF.

In its sample, this clonotype was seen a few times. The chain recombines TRBV5-4 with TRBJ2-7, with TRBD2 matching over 8 bases. Germline assignment: CDR1 SGHNT and CDR2 YYREEE (reference sequence). The CDR3 totals 16 residues. The junction had 14 bases not matched to a gene; V was cut back by 4 bases and J by 5 bases. The CDR3 bases are TGTGCCAGCAGCCCTGGTGGAGGCGGGAGGCCCAACGAGCAGTACTTC. Translated: CASSPGGGGRPNEQYF.

This chain links TRBV9 with TRBJ2-1, with 7 bases lining up with TRBD2. Germline V gene sequence: CDR1 SGDLS, CDR2 YYNGEE. Unmatched junction bases numbered 7, after V lost 2 bases and J lost 8 bases. This CDR3 is built from 14 residues. CDR3 sequence: CASSVGGSPHEQFF. The CDR3 region has the DNA TGTGCCAGCAGCGTCGGCGGGAGTCCCCATGAGCAGTTCTTC.

The rearrangement links TRBV28 to TRBJ2-2, with D possibly TRBD2 on 6 matching bases. Per germline, CDR1 MDHEN and CDR2 SYDVKM. V lost 1 base and J lost 5, with 14 bases in between. This CDR3 is built from 16 residues. CDR3 coding DNA: TGTGCCAGCAGTTTATTTGGGACGGCGGGGACCGGGGAGCTGTTTTTT. This codes for CASSLFGTAGTGELFF.

This clonotype has only one observation. The chain employs TRBV2 and TRBJ2-1; perhaps TRBD2 as D (5 bases). The CDR3 sequence is 15 residues long. Germline V gene sequence: CDR1 SNHLY, CDR2 FYNNEI. Trimming cost V 6 bases and J 0 bases, with 12 bases left between them. The CDR3: CASRKTGSSYNEQFF. CDR3 coding DNA: TGTGCCAGCAGAAAGACGGGGAGCTCCTACAATGAGCAGTTCTTC.

This clonotype has a count of ten or more. This sequence joins TRBV7-2 and TRBJ2-7; possibly TRBD1 for D (5 bases). Germline V gene lookup returns CDR1 SGHTA and CDR2 FQGNSA. V gave up 2 bases and J gave up 4 bases, with 12 bases separating them. The length of the CDR3 is 14 residues. The CDR3 region has the DNA TGTGCCAGCAGCTTACAGGGTACCGGTTACGAGCAGTACTTC. This codes for CASSLQGTGYEQYF.